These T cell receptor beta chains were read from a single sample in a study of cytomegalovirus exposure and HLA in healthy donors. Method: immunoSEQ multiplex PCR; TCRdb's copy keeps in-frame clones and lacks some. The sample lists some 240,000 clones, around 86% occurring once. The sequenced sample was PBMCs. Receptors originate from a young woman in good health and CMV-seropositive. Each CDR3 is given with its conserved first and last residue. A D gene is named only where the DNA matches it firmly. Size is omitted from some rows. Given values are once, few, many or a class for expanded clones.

CDR3nt: TGTGCCAGCAGCCCCGGTCTCTCCTACAATGAGCAGTTCTTC
CDR3aa: CASSPGLSYNEQFF
v_gene: TRBV9
j_gene: TRBJ2-1
abundance: -
d_gene: -

CDR3nt: TGTGCCAGCAGCTTGGTGGGCTTAGAAGAGACCCAGTACTTC
CDR3aa: CASSLVGLEETQYF
v_gene: TRBV5-4
j_gene: TRBJ2-5
abundance: once
d_gene: -

CDR3nt: TGTGCCAGCATGAGGGCGAACACCGGGGAGCTGTTTTTT
CDR3aa: CASMRANTGELFF
v_gene: TRBV27
j_gene: TRBJ2-2
abundance: -
d_gene: -

CDR3nt: TGTGCCAGCAGCTTTCGACAGGGGGAGTTTTATGGCTACACCTTC
CDR3aa: CASSFRQGEFYGYTF
v_gene: TRBV13
j_gene: TRBJ1-2
abundance: -
d_gene: TRBD1

CDR3nt: TGTGCCAGCAGCTTAGAGCCGTTCACAGATACGCAGTATTTT
CDR3aa: CASSLEPFTDTQYF
v_gene: TRBV7-3
j_gene: TRBJ2-3
abundance: -
d_gene: -

CDR3nt: TGTGCCAGCACTCAGCGGACAGGGAGGGGAAGCAATCAGCCCCAGCATTTT
CDR3aa: CASTQRTGRGSNQPQHF
v_gene: TRBV28
j_gene: TRBJ1-5
abundance: -
d_gene: TRBD1

CDR3nt: TGTGCCAGCTCACCAGCAGGGCACGACGAGCAGTACTTC
CDR3aa: CASSPAGHDEQYF
v_gene: TRBV18
j_gene: TRBJ2-7
abundance: -
d_gene: -

CDR3nt: TGCGCCAGCAGCCCGGGACTAGCGGGAGGGCCGAACACCGGGGAGCTGTTTTTT
CDR3aa: CASSPGLAGGPNTGELFF
v_gene: TRBV4-1
j_gene: TRBJ2-2
abundance: -
d_gene: TRBD2

CDR3nt: TGTGCCAGCAGTTTCCGAGCCCGACAGGCCTACGAGCAGTACTTC
CDR3aa: CASSFRARQAYEQYF
v_gene: TRBV28
j_gene: TRBJ2-7
abundance: -
d_gene: -

CDR3nt: TGCGCCAGCAGCTCGTCCGCGGGAGCGAACACCGGGGAGCTGTTTTTT
CDR3aa: CASSSSAGANTGELFF
v_gene: TRBV5-1
j_gene: TRBJ2-2
abundance: -
d_gene: TRBD2